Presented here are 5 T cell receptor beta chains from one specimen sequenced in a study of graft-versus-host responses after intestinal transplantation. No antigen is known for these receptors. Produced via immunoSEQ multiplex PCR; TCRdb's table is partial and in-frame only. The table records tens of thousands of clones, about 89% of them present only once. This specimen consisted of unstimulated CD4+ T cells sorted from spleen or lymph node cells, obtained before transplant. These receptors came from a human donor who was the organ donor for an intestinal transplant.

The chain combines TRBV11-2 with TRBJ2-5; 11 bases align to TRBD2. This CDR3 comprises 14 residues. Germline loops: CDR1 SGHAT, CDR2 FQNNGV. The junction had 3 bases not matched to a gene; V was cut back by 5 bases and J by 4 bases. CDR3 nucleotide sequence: TGTGCCAGCAGCATAGGACTAGCGGGAGAGACCCAGTACTTC. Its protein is CASSIGLAGETQYF. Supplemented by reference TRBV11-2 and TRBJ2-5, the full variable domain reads EAGVAQSPRYKIIEKRQSVAFWCNPISGHATLYWYQQILGQGPKLLIQFQNNGVVDDSQLPKDRFSAERLKGVDSTLKIQPAKLEDSAVYLCASSIGLAGETQYFGPGTRLLVL.

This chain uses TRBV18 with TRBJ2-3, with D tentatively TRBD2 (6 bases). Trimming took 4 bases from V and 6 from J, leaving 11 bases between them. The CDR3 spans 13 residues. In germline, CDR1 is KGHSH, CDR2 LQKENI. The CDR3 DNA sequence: TGTGCCAGCTCACACGGCGGGGTTGATACGCAGTATTTT. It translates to CASSHGGVDTQYF.

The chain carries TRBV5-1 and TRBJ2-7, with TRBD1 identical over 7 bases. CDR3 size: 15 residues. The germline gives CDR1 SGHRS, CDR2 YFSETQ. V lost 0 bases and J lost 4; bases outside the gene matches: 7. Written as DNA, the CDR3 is TGCGCCAGCAGCTTGGCGATAGGGACAGCTTACGAGCAGTACTTC. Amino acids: CASSLAIGTAYEQYF.

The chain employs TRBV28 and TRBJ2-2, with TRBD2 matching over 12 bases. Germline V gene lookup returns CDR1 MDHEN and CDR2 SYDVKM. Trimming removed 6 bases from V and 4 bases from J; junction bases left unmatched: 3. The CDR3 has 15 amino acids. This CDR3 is CASRSSGRGTGELFF. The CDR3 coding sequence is TGTGCCAGCAGGTCTAGCGGGAGGGGCACCGGGGAGCTGTTTTTT.

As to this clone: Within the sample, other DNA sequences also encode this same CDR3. CDR3 nucleotides: TGCAGCGTTGGGGACAGGGTCGAAAAACTGTTTTTT. As protein: CSVGDRVEKLFF. V and J are TRBV29-1 and TRBJ1-4, with 9 bases aligning to TRBD1. The ends lost 4 bases at V and 8 bases at J; junction bases unmatched: 2. Looked up from germline, CDR1 is SQVTM and CDR2 is ANQGSEA. This CDR3 contains 12 residues.